This T cell receptor beta chain was recovered during a study of patients and donors after allogeneic stem cell transplantation. The CDR3 covers 15 residues. Trimming cost V 3 bases and J 1 base, with 12 bases left between them. Germline-derived CDR1 and CDR2 are LNHNV and YYDKDF (reference sequence). TCRdb reprocessed the RT-PCR reads via MiXCR and lists one record per CDR3 protein. The table has roughly 190,000 distinct CDR3 sequences, more than 35% seen once. This sequence was found in a human donor who was either an allogeneic HSCT recipient or a stem cell or donor lymphocyte infusion donor (not recorded which). It is not recorded whose cells these are; they may come from a transplant donor. The chain is built from TRBV15 and TRBJ1-2; D is ambiguous. Sequenced sample: blood, either unsorted or a sorted T cell fraction (not recorded which). The CDR3 nucleotides are TGTGCCACCAGCAGCCCCGCAAGATTTAACTATGGCTACACCTTC. Its translation is CATSSPARFNYGYTF.